This is a list of T cell receptor beta chains from one sample in a study of blood T cells in healthy people across ages. TCRdb passed the 5' RACE reads through MiXCR, listing each CDR3 protein once. The table lists 1.5 million to 2 million distinct CDR3 sequences, 28% of them singletons. Sequenced sample: blood. The receptors here all came from a woman aged 25 to 39 in good health. Each CDR3 is given with its conserved first and last residue. Fields, in order: J gene, clone size, D gene, V gene, CDR3 protein. D genes are given only for firm matches. A clone size is listed for some rows: how often the clone was seen (once, few, many), or a class if it is expanded.

>TRBJ2-1|many|.|TRBV20-1
CSAPPPSSYNEQFF
>TRBJ2-7|many|TRBD1|TRBV5-1
CASSSPDRGYEQYF
>TRBJ1-4|few|.|TRBV18
CASSALAGSSSTNEKLFF
>TRBJ1-1|.|.|TRBV6-5
CASSEEDAAGAEAFF
>TRBJ2-1|.|TRBD2|TRBV5-1
CASSLDGLATGEQFF
>TRBJ1-1|many|TRBD1|TRBV11-2
CASRRTGVNTEAFF
>TRBJ2-7|many|.|TRBV4-3
CASSQEATGTTYEQYF
>.|.|TRBD2|TRBV20-1
CSARLGSGGSYNEQYF
>.|.|.|TRBV15
CATNRGWGGEETQYF
>TRBJ1-1|.|.|TRBV7-9
CASSRYGQNTEAFF
>TRBJ2-1|few|TRBD2|TRBV12-3/TRBV12-4
CASSPSSVGLAGIGGPNEQFF